This T cell receptor (beta chain) was identified during a study of early T cells in non-severe SARS-CoV-2 infection. Individual cDNA molecules were tagged with unique molecular identifiers. TCRdb called the 5' RACE reads again in MiXCR, with one record for every CDR3 protein. The repertoire has about 83,000 distinct CDR3 sequences, roughly 13% of them found once; the top ten carry roughly 1.4%. Trimming stripped 3 bases from V and 5 bases from J, with 13 bases between. Germline CDR1 LGHNT, CDR2 FRNRAP. The CDR3 is 14 amino acids. J is TRBJ1-2 and V is TRBV12-5; D uncertain. The receptor comes from an adult who was a healthcare worker with PCR-confirmed SARS-CoV-2 infection or an uninfected control (not recorded which). Sequenced: whole blood. CDR3 nucleotides: TGTGCTAGTGGTTTACCCCGCGGGGTTTATGGCTACACCTTC. The encoded protein is CASGLPRGVYGYTF. Drawing the rest from reference TRBV12-5 and TRBJ1-2, the complete variable domain is DARVTQTPRHKVTEMGQEVTMRCQPILGHNTVFWYRQTMMQGLELLAYFRNRAPLDDSGMPKDRFSAEMPDATLATLKIQPSEPRDSAVYFCASGLPRGVYGYTFGSGTRLTVV.